This T cell receptor (beta chain) is from a study of blood T cell repertoires in COVID-19. V lost 0 bases to trimming and J lost 6 bases, with 18 bases between them. Germline values: CDR1 SGHTS, CDR2 YDEGEE. The CDR3 has 16 residues. The data were produced by immunoSEQ multiplex PCR, yet TCRdb's version contains in-frame clones alone and is incomplete. This sample has fewer than 180,000 clones, with about 86% found just once. The source of this sequence is a man between 65 and 85 years old with acute or convalescent COVID-19. The rearrangement uses TRBV5-8 and TRBJ1-1; D may be TRBD1 (6 bases). Sequences were obtained from peripheral blood. In DNA, the CDR3 is TGTGCCAGCAGCTTGGATTTGGGGGCGATAACCGCTGAAGCTTTCTTT. It encodes CASSLDLGAITAEAFF.